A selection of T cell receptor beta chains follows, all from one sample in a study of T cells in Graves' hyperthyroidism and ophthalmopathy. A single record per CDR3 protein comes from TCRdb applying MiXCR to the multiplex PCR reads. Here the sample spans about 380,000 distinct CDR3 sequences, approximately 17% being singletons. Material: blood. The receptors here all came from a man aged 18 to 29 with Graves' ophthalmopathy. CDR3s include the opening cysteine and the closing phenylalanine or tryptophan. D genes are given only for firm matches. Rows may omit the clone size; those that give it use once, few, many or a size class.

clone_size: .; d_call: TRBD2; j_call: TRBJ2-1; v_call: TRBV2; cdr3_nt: TGTGCCAGCAGCCGCCGACTAGCGGGAAGTTACAATGAGCAGTTCTTC; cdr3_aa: CASSRRLAGSYNEQFF
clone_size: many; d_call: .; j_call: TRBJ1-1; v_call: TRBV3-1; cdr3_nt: TGTGCCAGCAGCCAAGATCATAGGGTTGGTGAAGCTTTCTTT; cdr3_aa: CASSQDHRVGEAFF
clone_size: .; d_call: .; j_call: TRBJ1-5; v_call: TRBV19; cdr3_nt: TGTGCCAGTAGTATCCCCCTCAATCAGCCCCAGCATTTT; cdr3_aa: CASSIPLNQPQHF
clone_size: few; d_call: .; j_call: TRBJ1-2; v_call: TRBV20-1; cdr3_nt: TGCAGTGCTAGACCCCTGACGGGCTACACCTTC; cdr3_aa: CSARPLTGYTF
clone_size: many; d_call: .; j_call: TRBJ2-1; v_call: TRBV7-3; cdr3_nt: TGTGCCAGCAGCTTTCAGCGAAGCTCCTACAATGAGCAGTTCTTC; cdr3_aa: CASSFQRSSYNEQFF
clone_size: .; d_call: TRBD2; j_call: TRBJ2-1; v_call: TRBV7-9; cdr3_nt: TGTGCCAGCAGCTTCGGGACTAGCGGGGGGGCCCTTTTTAGCTCCTACAATGAGCAGTTCTTC; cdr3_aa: CASSFGTSGGALFSSYNEQFF
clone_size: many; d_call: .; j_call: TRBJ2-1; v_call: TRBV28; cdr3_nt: TGTGCCACCGCCCGTATAGGGCACTCCTACAATGAGCAGTTCTTC; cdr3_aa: CATARIGHSYNEQFF
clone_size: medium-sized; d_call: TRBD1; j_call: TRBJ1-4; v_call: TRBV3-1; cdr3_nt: TGTGCCAGCAGCCTATCTGGACAGGGGGTTACAACTAATGAAAAACTGTTTTTT; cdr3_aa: CASSLSGQGVTTNEKLFF
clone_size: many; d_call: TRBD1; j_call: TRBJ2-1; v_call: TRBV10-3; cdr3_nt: TGTGCCGTGCGACAGGGTGAGGGGGACAATGAGCAGTTCTTC; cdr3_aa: CAVRQGEGDNEQFF
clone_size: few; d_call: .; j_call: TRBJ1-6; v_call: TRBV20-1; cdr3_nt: TGCAGTGCTGGGGGAGAAGGAGACTCACCCCTCCACTTT; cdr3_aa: CSAGGEGDSPLHF
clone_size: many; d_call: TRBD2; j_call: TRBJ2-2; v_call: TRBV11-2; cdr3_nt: TGTGCCAGCAGCTTACGTTTAGCGGGGGCCGAGCTGTTTTTT; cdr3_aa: CASSLRLAGAELFF
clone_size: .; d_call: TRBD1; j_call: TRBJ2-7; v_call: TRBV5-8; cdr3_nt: TGTGCCAGCAGCTTGGTAGGACAGGCTCGCCACGAGCAGTACTTC; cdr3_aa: CASSLVGQARHEQYF
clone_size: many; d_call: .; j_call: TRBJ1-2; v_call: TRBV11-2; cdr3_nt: TGTGCCAGCAGCCGAGTTGGGGCGGACTCTAACTATGGCTACACCTTC; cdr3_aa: CASSRVGADSNYGYTF
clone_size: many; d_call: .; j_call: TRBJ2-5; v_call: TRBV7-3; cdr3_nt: TGTGCCAGCAGCTTAAAGGGCCAAGAGACCCAGTACTTC; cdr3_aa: CASSLKGQETQYF
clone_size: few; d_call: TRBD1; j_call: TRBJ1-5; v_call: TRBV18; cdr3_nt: TGTGCCAGCTCACCACCAGGGGGCCATCAGCCCCAGCATTTT; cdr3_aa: CASSPPGGHQPQHF
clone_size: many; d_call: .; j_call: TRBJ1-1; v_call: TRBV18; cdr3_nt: TGTGCCAGCTCACCTGCGGGGATGAACACTGAAGCTTTCTTT; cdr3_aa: CASSPAGMNTEAFF
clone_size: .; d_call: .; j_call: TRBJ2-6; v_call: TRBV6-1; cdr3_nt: TGTGCCAGCAGGAGATCGACCCTGGTCAACGTCCTGACTTTC; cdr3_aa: CASRRSTLVNVLTF
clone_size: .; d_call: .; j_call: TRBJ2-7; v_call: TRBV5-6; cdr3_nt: TGTGCCAGCAGCTTGGTCAGAGGTGAGCGGGTCTACGAGCAGTACTTC; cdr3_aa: CASSLVRGERVYEQYF
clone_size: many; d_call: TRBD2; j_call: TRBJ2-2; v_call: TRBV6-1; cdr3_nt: TGTGCCAGCAGTGGTCTAGCGGCGAACACCGGGGAGCTGTTTTTT; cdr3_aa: CASSGLAANTGELFF
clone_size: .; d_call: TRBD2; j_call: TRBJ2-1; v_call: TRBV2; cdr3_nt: TGTGCCAGCGCCGTAGCGGGGGAGAACAATGAGCAGTTCTTC; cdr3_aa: CASAVAGENNEQFF
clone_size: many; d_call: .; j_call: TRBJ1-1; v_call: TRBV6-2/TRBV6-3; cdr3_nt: TGTGCCAGCAGTTACGAGGCAAGGATGAACACTGAAGCTTTCTTT; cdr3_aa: CASSYEARMNTEAFF
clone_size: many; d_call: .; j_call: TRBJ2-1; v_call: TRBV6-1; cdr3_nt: TGTGCCAGCAGTTTGACCACGGGGAGGCAGTTCTTC; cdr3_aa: CASSLTTGRQFF
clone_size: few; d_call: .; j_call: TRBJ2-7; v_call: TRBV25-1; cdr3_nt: TGTGCCAGCAGTGAATATATGCCAACCTACGAGCAGTACTTC; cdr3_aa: CASSEYMPTYEQYF
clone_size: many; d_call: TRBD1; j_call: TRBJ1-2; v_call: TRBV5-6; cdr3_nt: TGTGCCAGCAGCCCTCCGACAGGGGCCTATGGCTACACCTTC; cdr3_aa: CASSPPTGAYGYTF
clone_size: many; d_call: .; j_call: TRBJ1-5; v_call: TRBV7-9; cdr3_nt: TGTGCCAGCAGCTCTAGGGGGGATAGCAATCAGCCCCAGCATTTT; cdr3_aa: CASSSRGDSNQPQHF
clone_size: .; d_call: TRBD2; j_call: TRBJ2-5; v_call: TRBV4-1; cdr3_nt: TGCGCCAGCAGCCAAGGAGGGACTAGCGGGCAAGAGACCCAGTACTTC; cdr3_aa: CASSQGGTSGQETQYF
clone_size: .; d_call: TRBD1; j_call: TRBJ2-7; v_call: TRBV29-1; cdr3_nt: TGCAGCGTCGGACAGGGCCCCCACGAGCAGTACTTC; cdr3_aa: CSVGQGPHEQYF
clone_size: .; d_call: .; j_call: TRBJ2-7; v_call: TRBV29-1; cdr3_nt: TGCAGCGTCCATCGGGGCTCCTACGAGCAGTACTTC; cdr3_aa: CSVHRGSYEQYF
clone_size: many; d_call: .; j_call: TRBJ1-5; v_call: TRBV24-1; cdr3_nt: TGTGCCACCAGCAACCGGGACGTCAATCAGCCCCAGCATTTT; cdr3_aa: CATSNRDVNQPQHF
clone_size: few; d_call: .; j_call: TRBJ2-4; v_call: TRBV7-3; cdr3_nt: TGTGCCAGCAGTTGGGGGGGGGGCGACAACATTCAGTACTTC; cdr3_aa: CASSWGGGDNIQYF
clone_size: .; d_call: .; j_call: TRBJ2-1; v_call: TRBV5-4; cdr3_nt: TGTGCCAGCAGCTTGGGCCCCCTGGCCTACAATGAGCAGTTCTTC; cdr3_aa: CASSLGPLAYNEQFF
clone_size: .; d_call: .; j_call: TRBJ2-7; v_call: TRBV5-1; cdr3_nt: TGCGCCAGCAGCTTCTCCATGAGGGGCCCTCCGTACGAGCAGTACTTC; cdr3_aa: CASSFSMRGPPYEQYF
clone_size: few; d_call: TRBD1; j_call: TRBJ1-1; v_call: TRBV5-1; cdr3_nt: TGCGCCAGCAGCTTGGACAGGGGGGGGAACACTGAAGCTTTCTTT; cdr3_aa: CASSLDRGGNTEAFF
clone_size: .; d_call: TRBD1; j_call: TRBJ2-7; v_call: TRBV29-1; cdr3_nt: TGCAGCGTTGCCGAGGGGGCGTTTTCCGAGCAGTACTTC; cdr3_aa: CSVAEGAFSEQYF
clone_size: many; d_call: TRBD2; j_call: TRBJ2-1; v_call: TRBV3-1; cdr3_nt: TGTGCCAGCAGCCAAGAGATTAGCGGGATGTCCTACAATGAGCAGTTCTTC; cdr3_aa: CASSQEISGMSYNEQFF
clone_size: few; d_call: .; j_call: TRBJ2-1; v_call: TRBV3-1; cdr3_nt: TGTGCCAGCAGCCAAGTGGGGGGAACCTACAATGAGCAGCTCTTC; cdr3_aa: CASSQVGGTYNEQLF
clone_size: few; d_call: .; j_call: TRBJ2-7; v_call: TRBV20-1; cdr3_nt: TGCAGTGCTGGTAATAGGGCCTACGAGCAGTACTTC; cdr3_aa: CSAGNRAYEQYF
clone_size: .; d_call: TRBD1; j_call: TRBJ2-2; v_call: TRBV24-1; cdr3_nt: TGTGCCACCAGTGATTATTACAGGGGAAACACCGGGGAGCTGTTTTTT; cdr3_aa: CATSDYYRGNTGELFF
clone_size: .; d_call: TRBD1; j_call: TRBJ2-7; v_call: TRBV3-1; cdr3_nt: TGTGCCAGCAGCCTCCGGGACAGGGGTTACGAGCAGTACTTC; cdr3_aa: CASSLRDRGYEQYF
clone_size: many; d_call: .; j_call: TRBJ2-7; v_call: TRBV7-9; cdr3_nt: TGTGCCAGCAGCCACCCCCTGACAGAACACTACGAGCAGTACTTC; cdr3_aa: CASSHPLTEHYEQYF